This T cell receptor (beta chain) comes out of a study of cytomegalovirus exposure and HLA in healthy donors. Whole-study context: The same platform used for the 650 to 700 first-cohort repertoires was also used for the 90 to 150 validation repertoires, as a later analysis reported. Overall study results and limits: Cytomegalovirus status was reportedly diagnosed by the classifier with high sensitivity and specificity. Rare sequences made up most TCRs, while some public TCRs were found in many donors. Among TCR beta chains, those listed as cytomegalovirus-associated numbered over 150.

The CDR3 covers 14 residues. V lost 0 bases to trimming and J lost 5 bases, with 6 bases between them. Germline loops: CDR1 SGHRS, CDR2 YFSETQ. Data came from immunoSEQ multiplex PCR; TCRdb stores just in-frame clones and leaves some out. Of 250,000 to 400,000 clones in the sample, 70% to 90% were seen once. With regard to this clone: Its antigen is currently unknown.

The sequence was obtained from a man younger than 40 in good health and CMV-seronegative. V is TRBV5-1 and J is TRBJ1-6, with a weak D call TRBD1 (5 bases). The source material was PBMCs. CDR3: CASSLARDNSPLHF. The CDR3 region has the DNA TGCGCCAGCAGCTTGGCCAGGGATAATTCACCCCTCCACTTT. Using reference TRBV5-1 and TRBJ1-6 for the parts outside the CDR3, the full variable domain is KAGVTQTPRYLIKTRGQQVTLSCSPISGHRSVSWYQQTPGQGLQFLFEYFSETQRNKGNFPGRFSGRQFSNSRSEMNVSTLELGDSALYLCASSLARDNSPLHFGNGTRLTVT.